The rows below give T cell receptor beta chains drawn from one sample of a study of blood T cells in healthy people across ages. TCRdb itself ran the 5' RACE reads through MiXCR, one entry per CDR3 protein. The sample carries 1.5 million to 2 million distinct CDR3 sequences, approximately 39% recorded once. Sequenced sample: blood. These receptors all come from a human donor in good health. Each CDR3 is given with its conserved first and last residue. A D gene is named only where the DNA matches it firmly. Clone size is given for some rows only: seen once, a few or many times, or a class if the clone is expanded.

>TRBV4-2|NA|NA|TRBJ2-2
CARSGTGELFF
TGTGCCAGAAGCGGTACCGGGGAGCTGTTTTTT
>TRBV19|NA|NA|TRBJ2-3
CASSIGSGYTDTQYF
TGTGCCAGTAGTATAGGGAGCGGCTACACAGATACGCAGTATTTT
>TRBV7-2|NA|NA|TRBJ2-4
CANSLLWNGAKNIQYF
TGTGCCAACAGCTTATTGTGGAATGGTGCCAAAAACATTCAGTACTTC
>TRBV12-3/TRBV12-4|NA|few|TRBJ2-7
CASSVGGQELSYEQYF
TGTGCCAGCAGTGTCGGCGGTCAGGAATTATCCTACGAGCAGTACTTC
>TRBV7-9|TRBD1|NA|TRBJ2-5
CASSMGQRETQYF
TGTGCCAGCAGCATGGGACAGCGAGAGACCCAGTACTTC
>TRBV7-9|NA|NA|TRBJ1-5
CASSADSQPQHF
TGTGCCAGCAGCGCCGACAGCCAGCCCCAGCATTTT
>TRBV7-9|NA|few|TRBJ1-1
CASSLGYTGTLNTEAFF
TGTGCCAGCAGCTTAGGGTACACAGGGACCCTGAACACTGAAGCTTTCTTT
>TRBV10-3|TRBD2|many|TRBJ2-7
CAIRASGTYEQYF
TGTGCCATCAGGGCTAGCGGCACCTACGAGCAGTACTTC
>TRBV25-1|NA|NA|TRBJ2-3
CASRYRDTQYF
TGTGCCAGCAGATATAGGGATACGCAGTATTTT
>TRBV12-3/TRBV12-4|NA|NA|TRBJ1-5
CASSSGHVHPQHF
TGTGCCAGCAGTTCAGGGCACGTTCACCCCCAGCATTTT